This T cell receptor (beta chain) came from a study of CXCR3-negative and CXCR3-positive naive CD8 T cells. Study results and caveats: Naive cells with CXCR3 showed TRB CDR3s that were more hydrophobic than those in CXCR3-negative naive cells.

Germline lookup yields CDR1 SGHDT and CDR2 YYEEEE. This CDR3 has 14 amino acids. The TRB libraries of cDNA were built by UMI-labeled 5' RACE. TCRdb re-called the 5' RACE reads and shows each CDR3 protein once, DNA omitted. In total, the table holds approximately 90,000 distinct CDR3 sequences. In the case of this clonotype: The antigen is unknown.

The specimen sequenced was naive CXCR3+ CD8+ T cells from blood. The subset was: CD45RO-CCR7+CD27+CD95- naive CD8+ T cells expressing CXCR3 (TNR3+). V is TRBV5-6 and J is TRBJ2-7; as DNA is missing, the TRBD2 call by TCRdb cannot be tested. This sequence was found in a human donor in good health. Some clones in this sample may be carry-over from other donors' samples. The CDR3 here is CASSVGLASYEQYF.